The 16 T cell receptor beta chains below all came from one sample that was sequenced in a study of T cells in Graves' hyperthyroidism and ophthalmopathy. TCR beta CDR3 regions were amplified from RNA. The HTBI set primed first-round TCR CDR3 RT-PCR. TCRdb called the multiplex PCR reads again in MiXCR, with one record for every CDR3 protein. The data hold around 300,000 distinct CDR3 sequences, with roughly an eighth observed a single time. Input material: blood. These receptors originate from a woman in her thirties or forties with Graves' hyperthyroidism.

This clonotype occurred many times. This sequence joins TRBV27 and TRBJ2-7; no reliable D call. Germline values: CDR1 MNHEY, CDR2 SMNVEV (reference sequence). This CDR3 comprises 13 residues. The V end was cut by 4 bases, the J end by 0 bases, with 7 bases between. This CDR3 is CASSSRSSYEQYF. The CDR3 DNA sequence: TGTGCCAGCAGTTCTAGGAGCTCCTACGAGCAGTACTTC.

The chain employs TRBV20-1 and TRBJ2-5; the D gene is possibly TRBD1 (5 bases). Germline V gene lookup returns CDR1 DFQATT and CDR2 SNEGSKA (reference sequence). This CDR3 region has 15 residues. V was pared by 1 base and J by 3 bases, with 15 bases between. This chain's CDR3 is CSARAWGSLKETQYF. CDR3 sequence (DNA): TGCAGTGCTAGAGCTTGGGGCTCTCTTAAAGAGACCCAGTACTTC.

This clonotype was seen repeatedly, ten times or more. This chain connects TRBV7-8 to TRBJ1-1; the match to TRBD1 covers 8 bases. The CDR3 length is 15 residues. V lost 5 bases and J lost 0; bases outside the gene matches: 5. Germline assignment: CDR1 SGHVS and CDR2 FQNEAQ. The CDR3 DNA is TGTGCCAGCAGCCCGTGGACAGGGATGAACACTGAAGCTTTCTTT. Residues: CASSPWTGMNTEAFF.

The gene calls are TRBV18 and TRBJ1-2, with 7 bases aligning to TRBD1. Germline CDR1 reads KGHSH; CDR2 reads LQKENI. Germline trimming cut 8 bases from V and 4 bases from J; bases unmatched to any gene: 16. The CDR3 sequence is 16 residues long. The CDR3 protein is CASNRDSKPTGYGYTF. The CDR3 DNA reads as TGTGCCAGCAACCGGGACAGCAAACCCACTGGCTATGGCTACACCTTC.

The rearrangement uses TRBV6-2 or TRBV6-3 and TRBJ1-5; TRBD1 agrees at 12 bases. The CDR3 sequence is 15 residues long. Germline loops: CDR1 MNHEY, CDR2 SVGEGT. Trimming at V came to 6 bases and at J to 10 bases, leaving 10 bases not matched to a gene. The CDR3 region has the DNA TGTGCCAGCAGCCCCGGGACAGGGGGCTGGCACCCCCAGCATTTT. It codes for CASSPGTGGWHPQHF.

This clonotype was observed many times. This chain uses TRBV4-1 with TRBJ1-2, with D tentatively TRBD1 (5 bases). Germline V gene lookup returns CDR1 MGHRA and CDR2 YSYEKL. There are 16 residues in the CDR3. Trimming took off 0 bases at V and 2 bases at J, with 13 bases between the two ends. CDR3 in DNA: TGCGCCAGCAGCCAAGATCAAGGGGCGCACAACTATGGCTACACCTTC. Translating gives CASSQDQGAHNYGYTF.

This clonotype was observed many times. V usage is TRBV11-1 and J usage is TRBJ2-1; TRBD2 aligns across 15 bases. The V gene's germline CDR1 is SGHAT and CDR2 FQDESV (reference sequence). The CDR3 sequence is 17 residues long. The J segment lost 6 bases and the V segment lost 4 bases, leaving 7 bases of the junction unmatched. The CDR3: CASSSGLAGGPGNEQFF. CDR3 nucleotides: TGTGCCAGCAGCTCAGGACTAGCGGGAGGGCCCGGCAATGAGCAGTTCTTC.

This chain joins TRBV9 and TRBJ2-7; D is possibly TRBD1 (5 bases). Trimming cost V 0 bases and J 2 bases, with 12 bases left between them. The CDR3 length is 15 residues. Germline V gene data show CDR1 as SGDLS and CDR2 as YYNGEE. CDR3 loop: CASSVVGTGTYEQYF. The CDR3 region has the DNA TGTGCCAGCAGCGTAGTTGGTACAGGAACCTACGAGCAGTACTTC.

The chain combines TRBV5-5 with TRBJ2-3, with 7 bases lining up with TRBD2. Germline-derived CDR1 and CDR2 are SGHKS and YYEKEE (reference sequence). The CDR3 has 18 residues. V shed 2 bases, J shed 4 bases, and the junction held 16 bases outside the gene matches. This CDR3 is CASSFRPRQRLAADTQYF. The CDR3 DNA reads as TGTGCCAGCAGCTTCCGACCGCGTCAACGACTAGCAGCAGATACGCAGTATTTT.

In its sample, this clonotype was seen many times. The V call is TRBV7-2, the J call TRBJ1-3, with no clear D. Trimming cost V 1 base and J 7 bases, with 8 bases left between them. The CDR3 has 13 residues. Per germline, CDR1 SGHTA and CDR2 FQGNSA. For the CDR3, the DNA is TGTGCCAGCAGCTTAGTATCCGTTAACACCATATATTTT. Protein product: CASSLVSVNTIYF.

This clonotype was detected ten times or more. The chain recombines TRBV18 with TRBJ2-1, with unresolved D. The V and J ends lost 4 bases and 9 bases respectively, with 13 bases between them. The CDR3 covers 13 residues. Germline CDR1 reads KGHSH; CDR2 reads LQKENI. CDR3 loop: CASSLRPTVEQFF. CDR3 bases: TGTGCCAGCTCACTAAGGCCTACGGTTGAGCAGTTCTTC. Supplemented by reference TRBV18 and TRBJ2-1, the full variable domain reads NAGVMQNPRHLVRRRGQEARLRCSPMKGHSHVYWYRQLPEEGLKFMVYLQKENIIDESGMPKERFSAEFPKEGPSILRIQQVVRGDSAAYFCASSLRPTVEQFFGPGTRLTVL.

The rearrangement joins TRBV4-1 to TRBJ2-5, with D perhaps TRBD1 or TRBD2 (5 bases each). CDR1 and CDR2 (germline): MGHRA, YSYEKL. CDR3 length: 15 residues. Trimming removed 0 bases from V and 7 bases from J, with 15 bases in between. CDR3 nucleotides: TGCGCCAGCAGCCAAGATATGGCAGGGAGTACGACCCAGTACTTC. Encoded protein: CASSQDMAGSTTQYF.

V is TRBV6-1 and J is TRBJ1-1; D perhaps matches TRBD1 (5 bases). Germline loops: CDR1 MNHNS, CDR2 SASEGT. This CDR3 region has 14 residues. Trimming took off 6 bases at V and 4 bases at J, with 15 bases between the two ends. The CDR3 nucleotides are TGTGCCAGCAGGGGGGGAGCTATGGGCACTGAAGCTTTCTTT. Translating gives CASRGGAMGTEAFF.

This clonotype was counted between two and nine times. Compared with germline, one end of the junction differs, possibly owing to a read error. The chain couples TRBV27 to TRBJ1-2, with 10 bases matching TRBD1. CDR1 is MNHEY and CDR2 is SMNVEV in the germline V gene (reference sequence). The CDR3 extends over 15 amino acids. CDR3 DNA: TGTGCCAGCAGTTTAGCGGGACAGGGGAACTATGGCTGCACCTTC. Its protein is CASSLAGQGNYGCTF.

The sample holds many counts of this clonotype. This chain uses TRBV9 with TRBJ2-5, with 9 nucleotides matching TRBD2. The V gene end was trimmed by 4 bases and the J gene end by 4 bases; junction bases not matched to a gene: 8. CDR1 and CDR2 from the germline V gene are SGDLS and YYNGEE. This CDR3 comprises 15 residues. The DNA of the CDR3 is TGTGCCAGCAGCCCGATAGCGGGAGCGCCAGAGACCCAGTACTTC. Its protein is CASSPIAGAPETQYF.

This clonotype was found many times. The rearrangement joins TRBV24-1 to TRBJ2-3; D is ambiguous. CDR1 and CDR2 from the germline V gene are KGHDR and SFDVKD. The CDR3 loop spans 16 amino acids. V was cut by 3 bases and J by 2 bases, with 14 bases left in between. CDR3 residues: CATSDPRAANTDTQYF. The CDR3, as DNA: TGTGCCACCAGTGATCCTAGGGCGGCGAACACAGATACGCAGTATTTT.